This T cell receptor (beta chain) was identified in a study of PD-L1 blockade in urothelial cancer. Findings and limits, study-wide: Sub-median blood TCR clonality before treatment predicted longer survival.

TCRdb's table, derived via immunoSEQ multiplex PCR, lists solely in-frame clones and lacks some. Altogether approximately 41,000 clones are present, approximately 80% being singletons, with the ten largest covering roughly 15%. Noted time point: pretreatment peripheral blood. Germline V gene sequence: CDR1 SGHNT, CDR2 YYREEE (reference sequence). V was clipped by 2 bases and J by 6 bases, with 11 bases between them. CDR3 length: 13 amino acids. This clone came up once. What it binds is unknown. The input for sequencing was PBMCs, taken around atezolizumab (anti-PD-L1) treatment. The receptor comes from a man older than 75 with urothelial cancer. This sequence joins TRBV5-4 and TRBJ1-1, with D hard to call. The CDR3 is CASSFHLRAEAFF. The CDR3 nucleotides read TGTGCCAGCAGCTTCCATTTACGCGCTGAAGCTTTCTTT.